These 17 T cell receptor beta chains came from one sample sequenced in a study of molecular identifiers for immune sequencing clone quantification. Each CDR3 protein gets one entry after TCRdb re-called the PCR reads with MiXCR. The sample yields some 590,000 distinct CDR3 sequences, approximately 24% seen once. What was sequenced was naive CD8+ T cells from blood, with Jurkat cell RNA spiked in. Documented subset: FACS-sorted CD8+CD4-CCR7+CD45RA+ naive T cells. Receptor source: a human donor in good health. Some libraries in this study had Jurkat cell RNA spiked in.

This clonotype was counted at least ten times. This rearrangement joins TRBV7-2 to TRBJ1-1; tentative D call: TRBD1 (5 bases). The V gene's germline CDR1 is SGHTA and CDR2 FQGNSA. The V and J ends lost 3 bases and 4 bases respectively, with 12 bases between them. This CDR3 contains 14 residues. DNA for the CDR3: TGTGCCAGCAGCTTGTTTCTCGGGGGCACTGAAGCTTTCTTT. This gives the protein CASSLFLGGTEAFF.

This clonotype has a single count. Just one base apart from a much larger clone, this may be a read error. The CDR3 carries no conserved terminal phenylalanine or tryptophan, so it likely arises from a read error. This CDR3 reads CAWDLGVSVDEQYS. DNA for the CDR3: TGTGCCTGGGACCTGGGGGTATCGGTGGACGAGCAGTACTCC. This chain links TRBV30 with TRBJ2-7, with D perhaps being TRBD1 or TRBD2 (5 bases each). V lost 5 bases, J lost 5 bases, and 19 bases lay in between. The CDR3 runs 14 residues. Germline assignment: CDR1 GTSNPN and CDR2 SVGIG (reference sequence).

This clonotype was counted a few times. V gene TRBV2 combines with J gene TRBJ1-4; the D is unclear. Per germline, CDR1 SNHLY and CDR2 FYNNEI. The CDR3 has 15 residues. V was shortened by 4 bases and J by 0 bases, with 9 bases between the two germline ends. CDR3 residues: CASSGAITTNEKLFF. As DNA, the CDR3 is TGTGCCAGCAGTGGTGCTATCACAACTAATGAAAAACTGTTTTTT.

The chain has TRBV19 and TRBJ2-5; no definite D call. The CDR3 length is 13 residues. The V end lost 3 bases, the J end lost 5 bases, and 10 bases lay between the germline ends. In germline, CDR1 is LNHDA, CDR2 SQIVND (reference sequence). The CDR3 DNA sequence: TGTGCCAGTAGTATCATTGGAGTGGAGACCCAGTACTTC. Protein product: CASSIIGVETQYF.

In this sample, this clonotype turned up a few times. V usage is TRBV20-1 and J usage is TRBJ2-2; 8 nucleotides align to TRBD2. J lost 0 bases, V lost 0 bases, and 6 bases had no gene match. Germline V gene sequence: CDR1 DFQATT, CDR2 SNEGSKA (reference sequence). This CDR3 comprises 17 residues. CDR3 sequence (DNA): TGCAGTGCTAGAGATTTGACGGGACTAGCGAACACCGGGGAGCTGTTTTTT. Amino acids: CSARDLTGLANTGELFF.

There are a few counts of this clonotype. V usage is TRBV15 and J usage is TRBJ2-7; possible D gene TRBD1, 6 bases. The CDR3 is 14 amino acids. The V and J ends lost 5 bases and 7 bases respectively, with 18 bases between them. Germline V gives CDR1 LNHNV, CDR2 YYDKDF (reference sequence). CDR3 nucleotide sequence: TGTGCCACCAGCGAAGTCCAGGGGCCGAGGGAGCAGTACTTC. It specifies CATSEVQGPREQYF.

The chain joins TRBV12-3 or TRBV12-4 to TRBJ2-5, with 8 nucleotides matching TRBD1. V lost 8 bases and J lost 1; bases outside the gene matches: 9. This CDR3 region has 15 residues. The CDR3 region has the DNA TGTGCCAGCGGGGAGGCAGGGGGCCTCCAAGAGACCCAGTACTTC. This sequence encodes CASGEAGGLQETQYF.

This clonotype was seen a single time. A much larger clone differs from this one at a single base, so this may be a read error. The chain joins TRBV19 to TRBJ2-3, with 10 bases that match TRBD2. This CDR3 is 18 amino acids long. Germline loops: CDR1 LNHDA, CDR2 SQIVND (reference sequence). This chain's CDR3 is CVSSIYPGLAENTDTQYF. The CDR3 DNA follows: TGTGTCAGTAGTATTTATCCTGGACTAGCGGAGAACACAGATACGCAGTATTTT.

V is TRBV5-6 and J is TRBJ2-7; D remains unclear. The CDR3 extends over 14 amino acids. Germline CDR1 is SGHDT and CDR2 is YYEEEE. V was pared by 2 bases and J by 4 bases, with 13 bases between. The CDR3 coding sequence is TGTGCCAGCAGCTTTTGGGCAAGGCGATACGAGCAGTACTTC. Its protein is CASSFWARRYEQYF.

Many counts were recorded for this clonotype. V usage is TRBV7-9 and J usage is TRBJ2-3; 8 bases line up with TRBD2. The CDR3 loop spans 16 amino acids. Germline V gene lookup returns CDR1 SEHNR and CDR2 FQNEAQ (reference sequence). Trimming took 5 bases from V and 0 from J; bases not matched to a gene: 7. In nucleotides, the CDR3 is TGTGCCAGCAGCCCGAATTTAGCGGGGAGCACAGATACGCAGTATTTT. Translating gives CASSPNLAGSTDTQYF.

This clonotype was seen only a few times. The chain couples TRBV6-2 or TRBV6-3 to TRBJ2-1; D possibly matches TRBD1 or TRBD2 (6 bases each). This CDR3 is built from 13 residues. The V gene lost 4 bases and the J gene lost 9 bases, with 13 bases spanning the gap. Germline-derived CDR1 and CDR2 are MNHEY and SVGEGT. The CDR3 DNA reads TGTGCCAGCAGTTCCCAAGGGGGGAGTGAGCAGTTCTTC. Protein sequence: CASSSQGGSEQFF.

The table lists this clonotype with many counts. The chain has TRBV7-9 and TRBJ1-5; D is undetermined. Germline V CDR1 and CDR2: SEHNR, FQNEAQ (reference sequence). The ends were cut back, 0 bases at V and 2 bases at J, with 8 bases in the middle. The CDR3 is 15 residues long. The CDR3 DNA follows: TGTGCCAGCAGCTTAGCAGGGTTGGGCAATCAGCCCCAGCATTTT. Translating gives CASSLAGLGNQPQHF.

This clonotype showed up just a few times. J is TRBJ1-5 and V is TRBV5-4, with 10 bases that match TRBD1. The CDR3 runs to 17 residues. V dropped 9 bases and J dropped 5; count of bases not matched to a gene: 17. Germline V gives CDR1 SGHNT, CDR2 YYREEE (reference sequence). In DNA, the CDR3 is TGTGCCACCCGGTACTGGGCGGGACAGGGGATTTATCAGCCCCAGCATTTT. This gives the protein CATRYWAGQGIYQPQHF.

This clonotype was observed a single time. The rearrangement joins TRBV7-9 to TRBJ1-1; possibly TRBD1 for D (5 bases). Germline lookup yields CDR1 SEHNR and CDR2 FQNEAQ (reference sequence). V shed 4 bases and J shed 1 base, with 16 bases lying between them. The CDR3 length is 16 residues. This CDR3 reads CASSSGLLMRNTEAFF. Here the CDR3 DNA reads TGTGCCAGCAGCTCGGGACTCCTCATGAGGAACACTGAAGCTTTCTTT. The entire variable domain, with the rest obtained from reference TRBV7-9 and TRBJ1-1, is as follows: DTGVSQNPRHKITKRGQNVTFRCDPISEHNRLYWYRQTLGQGPEFLTYFQNEAQLEKSRLLSDRFSAERPKGSFSTLEIQRTEQGDSAMYLCASSSGLLMRNTEAFFGQGTRLTVV.

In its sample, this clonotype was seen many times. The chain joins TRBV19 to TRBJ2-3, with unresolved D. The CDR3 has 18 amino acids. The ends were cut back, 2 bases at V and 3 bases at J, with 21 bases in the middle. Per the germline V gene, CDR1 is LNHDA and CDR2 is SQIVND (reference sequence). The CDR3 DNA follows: TGTGCCAGTAGTATATCGAGTTCCAGTTTTCTACCTACAGATACGCAGTATTTT. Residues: CASSISSSSFLPTDTQYF.

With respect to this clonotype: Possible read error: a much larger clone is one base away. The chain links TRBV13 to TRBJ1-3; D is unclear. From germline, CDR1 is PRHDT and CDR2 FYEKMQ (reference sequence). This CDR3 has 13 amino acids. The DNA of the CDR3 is TGTGCCAGCAGCTTCGGGTCCCCAAACACCATACATTTT. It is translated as CASSFGSPNTIHF.

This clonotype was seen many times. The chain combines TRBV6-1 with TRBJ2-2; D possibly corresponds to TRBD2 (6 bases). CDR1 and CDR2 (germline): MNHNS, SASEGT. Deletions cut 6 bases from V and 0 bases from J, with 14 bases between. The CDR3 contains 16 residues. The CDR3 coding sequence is TGTGCCAGCAGGCCCCCGGGAGCAACGAACACCGGGGAGCTGTTTTTT. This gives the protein CASRPPGATNTGELFF.